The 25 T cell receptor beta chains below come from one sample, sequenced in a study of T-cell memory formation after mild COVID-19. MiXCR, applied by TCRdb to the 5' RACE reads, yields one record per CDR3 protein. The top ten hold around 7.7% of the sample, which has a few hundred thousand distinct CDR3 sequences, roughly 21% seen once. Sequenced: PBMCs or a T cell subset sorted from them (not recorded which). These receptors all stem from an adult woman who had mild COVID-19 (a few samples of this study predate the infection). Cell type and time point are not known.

As DNA, the CDR3 is TGTGCCAGCAGCCGGACAGGAGCCACAGATACGCAGTATTTT. Its protein is CASSRTGATDTQYF. The chain employs TRBV3-1 and TRBJ2-3; TRBD1 aligns across 7 bases. Germline trimming cut 4 bases from V and 2 bases from J; bases unmatched to any gene: 3. The length of the CDR3 is 14 residues. Germline values: CDR1 LGHDT, CDR2 YNNKEL (reference sequence).

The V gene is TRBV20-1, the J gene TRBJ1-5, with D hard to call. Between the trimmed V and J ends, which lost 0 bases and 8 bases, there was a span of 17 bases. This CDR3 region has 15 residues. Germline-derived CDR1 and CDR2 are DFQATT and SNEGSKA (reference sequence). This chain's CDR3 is CSARDLADEWEPQHF. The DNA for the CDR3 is TGCAGTGCTAGAGATCTGGCAGACGAGTGGGAGCCCCAGCATTTT.

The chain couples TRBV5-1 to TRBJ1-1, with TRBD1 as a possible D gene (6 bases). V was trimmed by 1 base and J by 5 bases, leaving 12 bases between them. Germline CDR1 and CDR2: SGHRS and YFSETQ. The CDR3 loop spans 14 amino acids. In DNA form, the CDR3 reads TGCGCCAGCAGCTTGCAGGTCAGGGGAACTGAAGCTTTCTTT. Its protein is CASSLQVRGTEAFF.

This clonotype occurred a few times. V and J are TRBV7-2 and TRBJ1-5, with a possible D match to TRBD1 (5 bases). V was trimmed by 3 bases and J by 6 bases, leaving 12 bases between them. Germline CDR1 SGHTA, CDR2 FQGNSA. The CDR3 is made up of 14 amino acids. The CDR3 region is CASSFPGGSQPQHF. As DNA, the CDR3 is TGTGCCAGCAGCTTTCCGGGGGGGTCTCAGCCCCAGCATTTT.

In DNA form, the CDR3 reads TGCGCCAGCAGCTCGGTTCTACAGGGTACGTATGAAGCTTTCTTT. The encoded protein is CASSSVLQGTYEAFF. The chain is built from TRBV5-1 and TRBJ1-1, with a weak D call TRBD1 (6 bases). CDR3 length: 15 amino acids. CDR1 is SGHRS, CDR2 YFSETQ, per germline. V lost 3 bases to trimming and J lost 7 bases, with 19 bases between them.

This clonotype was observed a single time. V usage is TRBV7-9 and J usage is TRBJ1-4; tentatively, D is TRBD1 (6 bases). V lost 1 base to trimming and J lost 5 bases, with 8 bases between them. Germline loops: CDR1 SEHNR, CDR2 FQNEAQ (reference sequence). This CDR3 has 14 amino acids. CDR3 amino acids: CASSLGQENEKLFF. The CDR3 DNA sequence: TGTGCCAGCAGCTTAGGACAGGAAAATGAAAAACTGTTTTTT.

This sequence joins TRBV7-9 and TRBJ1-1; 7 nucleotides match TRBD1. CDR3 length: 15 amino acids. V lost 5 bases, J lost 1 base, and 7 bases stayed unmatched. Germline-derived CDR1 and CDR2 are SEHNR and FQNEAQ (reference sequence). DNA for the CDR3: TGTGCCAGCAGCGGGGGGGGACAGCCGAACACTGAAGCTTTCTTT. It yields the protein CASSGGGQPNTEAFF. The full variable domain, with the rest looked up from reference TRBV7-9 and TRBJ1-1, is DTGVSQNPRHKITKRGQNVTFRCDPISEHNRLYWYRQTLGQGPEFLTYFQNEAQLEKSRLLSDRFSAERPKGSFSTLEIQRTEQGDSAMYLCASSGGGQPNTEAFFGQGTRLTVV.

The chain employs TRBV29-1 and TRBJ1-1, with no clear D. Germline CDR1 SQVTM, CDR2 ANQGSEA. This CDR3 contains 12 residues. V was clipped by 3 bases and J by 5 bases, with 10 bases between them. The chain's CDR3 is CSVDGGGTEAFF. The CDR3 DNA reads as TGCAGCGTTGATGGTGGTGGAACTGAAGCTTTCTTT.

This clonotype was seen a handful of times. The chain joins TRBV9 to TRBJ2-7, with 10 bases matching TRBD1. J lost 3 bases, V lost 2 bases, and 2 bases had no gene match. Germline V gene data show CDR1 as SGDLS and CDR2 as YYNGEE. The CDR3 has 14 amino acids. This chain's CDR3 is CASSVGQGVYEQYF. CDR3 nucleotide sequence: TGTGCCAGCAGCGTCGGACAGGGGGTCTACGAGCAGTACTTC.

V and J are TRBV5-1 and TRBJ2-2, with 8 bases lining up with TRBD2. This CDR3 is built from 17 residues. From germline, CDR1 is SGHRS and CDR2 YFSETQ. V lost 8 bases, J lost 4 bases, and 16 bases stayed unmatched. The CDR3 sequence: CASGRTPGAGVTGELFF. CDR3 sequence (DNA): TGCGCCAGTGGTCGGACCCCGGGAGCGGGAGTCACCGGGGAGCTGTTTTTT.

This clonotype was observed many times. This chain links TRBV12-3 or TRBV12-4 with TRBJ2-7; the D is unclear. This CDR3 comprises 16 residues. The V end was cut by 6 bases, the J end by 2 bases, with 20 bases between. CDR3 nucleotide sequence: TGTGCCAGCAGCCAAGCCAGGAAGGCCGTCGCCTACGAGCAGTACTTC. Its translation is CASSQARKAVAYEQYF.

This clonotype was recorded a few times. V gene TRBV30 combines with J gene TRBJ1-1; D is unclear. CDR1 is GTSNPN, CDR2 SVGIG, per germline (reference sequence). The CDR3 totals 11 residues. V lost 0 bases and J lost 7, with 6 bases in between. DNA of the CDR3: TGTGCCTGGAGTGTGGCAGTTGAAGCTTTCTTT. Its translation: CAWSVAVEAFF.

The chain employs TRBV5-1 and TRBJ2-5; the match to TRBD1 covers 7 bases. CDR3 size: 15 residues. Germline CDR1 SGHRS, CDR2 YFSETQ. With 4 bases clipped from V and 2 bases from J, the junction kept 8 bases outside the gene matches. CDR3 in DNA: TGCGCCAGCAGCACATGGGACAGAGAGCAAGAGACCCAGTACTTC. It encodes CASSTWDREQETQYF.

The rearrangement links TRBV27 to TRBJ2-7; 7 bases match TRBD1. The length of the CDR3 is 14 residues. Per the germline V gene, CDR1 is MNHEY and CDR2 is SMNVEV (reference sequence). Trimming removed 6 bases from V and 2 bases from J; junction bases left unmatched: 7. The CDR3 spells CASSNRQGAYEQYF. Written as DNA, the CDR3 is TGTGCCAGCAGCAATAGACAGGGTGCCTACGAGCAGTACTTC.

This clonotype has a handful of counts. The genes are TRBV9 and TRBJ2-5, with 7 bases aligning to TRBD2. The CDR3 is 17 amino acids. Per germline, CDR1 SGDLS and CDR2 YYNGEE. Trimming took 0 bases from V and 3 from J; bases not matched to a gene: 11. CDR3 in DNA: TGTGCCAGCAGCGTAGGCGCGGGAGCACGTCTAAAAGAGACCCAGTACTTC. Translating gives CASSVGAGARLKETQYF.

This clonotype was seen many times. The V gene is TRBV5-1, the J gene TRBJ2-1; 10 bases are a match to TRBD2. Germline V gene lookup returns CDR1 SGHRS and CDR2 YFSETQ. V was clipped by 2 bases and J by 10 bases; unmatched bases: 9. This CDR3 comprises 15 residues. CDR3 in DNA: TGCGCCAGCAGCTTAGGGACTAGCGTAGTAGTAGAGCAGTTCTTC. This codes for CASSLGTSVVVEQFF.

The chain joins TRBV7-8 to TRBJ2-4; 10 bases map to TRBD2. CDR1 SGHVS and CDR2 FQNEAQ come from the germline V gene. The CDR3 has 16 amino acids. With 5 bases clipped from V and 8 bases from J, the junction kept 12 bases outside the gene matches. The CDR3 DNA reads TGTGCCAGCAGCCCCCCCAGGGCTAGCGGGAGTTACATTCAGTACTTC. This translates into CASSPPRASGSYIQYF.

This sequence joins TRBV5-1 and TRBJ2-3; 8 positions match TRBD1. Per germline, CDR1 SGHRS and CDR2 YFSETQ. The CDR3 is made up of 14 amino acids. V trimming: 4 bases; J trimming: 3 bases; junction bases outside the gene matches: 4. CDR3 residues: CASSLTGETDTQYF. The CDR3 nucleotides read TGCGCCAGCAGCCTGACAGGGGAGACAGATACGCAGTATTTT. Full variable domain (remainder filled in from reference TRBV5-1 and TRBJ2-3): KAGVTQTPRYLIKTRGQQVTLSCSPISGHRSVSWYQQTPGQGLQFLFEYFSETQRNKGNFPGRFSGRQFSNSRSEMNVSTLELGDSALYLCASSLTGETDTQYFGPGTRLTVL.

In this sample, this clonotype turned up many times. The CDR3 region has the DNA TGCGCCAGCAGCTTGGAAGGGAATTCTAACTATGGCTACACCTTC. Encoded protein: CASSLEGNSNYGYTF. The rearrangement links TRBV5-1 to TRBJ1-2; D uncertain. The V gene's germline CDR1 is SGHRS and CDR2 YFSETQ. Trimming left V 0 bases short and J 0 bases short, with 9 bases between. CDR3 length: 15 residues.

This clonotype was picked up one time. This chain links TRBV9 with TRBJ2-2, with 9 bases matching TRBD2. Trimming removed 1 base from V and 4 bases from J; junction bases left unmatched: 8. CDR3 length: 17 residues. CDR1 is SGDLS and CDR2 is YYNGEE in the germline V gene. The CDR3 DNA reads TGTGCCAGCAGCGTAAGGTCGCTAGCGGGGAGCACCGGGGAGCTGTTTTTT. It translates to CASSVRSLAGSTGELFF.

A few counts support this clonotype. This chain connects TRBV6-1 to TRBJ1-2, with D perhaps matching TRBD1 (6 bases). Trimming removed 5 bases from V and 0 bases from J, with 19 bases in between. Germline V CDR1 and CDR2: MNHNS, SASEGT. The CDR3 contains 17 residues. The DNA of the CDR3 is TGTGCCAGCAGTCCAGGAATTCTACAGGGACCTAACTATGGCTACACCTTC. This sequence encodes CASSPGILQGPNYGYTF.

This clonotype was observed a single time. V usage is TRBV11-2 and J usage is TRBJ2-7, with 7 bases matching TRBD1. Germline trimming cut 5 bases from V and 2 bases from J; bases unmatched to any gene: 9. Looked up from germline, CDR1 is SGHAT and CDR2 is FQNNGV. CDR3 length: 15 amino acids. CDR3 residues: CASSVYRGSTYEQYF. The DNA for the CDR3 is TGTGCCAGCAGCGTTTACAGGGGTTCGACCTACGAGCAGTACTTC.

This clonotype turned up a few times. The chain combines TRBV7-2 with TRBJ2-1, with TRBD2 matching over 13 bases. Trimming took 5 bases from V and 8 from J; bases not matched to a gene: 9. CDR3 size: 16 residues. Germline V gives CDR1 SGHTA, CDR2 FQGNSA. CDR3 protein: CASSLGLAGYTDEQFF. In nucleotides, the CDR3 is TGTGCCAGCAGCCTGGGACTAGCGGGATATACCGATGAGCAGTTCTTC. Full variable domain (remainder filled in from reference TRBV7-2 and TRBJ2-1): GAGVSQSPSNKVTEKGKDVELRCDPISGHTALYWYRQSLGQGLEFLIYFQGNSAPDKSGLPSDRFSAERTGGSVSTLTIQRTQQEDSAVYLCASSLGLAGYTDEQFFGPGTRLTVL.

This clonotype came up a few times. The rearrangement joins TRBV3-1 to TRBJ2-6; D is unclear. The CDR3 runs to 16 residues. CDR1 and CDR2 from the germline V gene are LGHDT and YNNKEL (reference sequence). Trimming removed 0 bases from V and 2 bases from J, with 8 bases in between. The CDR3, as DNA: TGTGCCAGCAGCCAAGAATTAGTTGCTGGGGCCAACGTCCTGACTTTC. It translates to CASSQELVAGANVLTF.

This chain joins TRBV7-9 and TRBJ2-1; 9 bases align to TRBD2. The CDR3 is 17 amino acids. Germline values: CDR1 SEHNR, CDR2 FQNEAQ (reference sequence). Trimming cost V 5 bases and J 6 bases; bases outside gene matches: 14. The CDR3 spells CASSPRWREGYFNEQFF. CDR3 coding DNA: TGTGCCAGCAGCCCACGCTGGCGGGAGGGCTACTTCAATGAGCAGTTCTTC.